What follows describes a single TCR beta chain. Its antigen is as yet unknown. PCR was performed using 60 Vbeta and 13 Jbeta primers. The data were produced by immunoSEQ multiplex PCR, yet TCRdb's version contains in-frame clones alone and is incomplete. The sample includes more than 45,000 clones. The CDR3 is 18 residues long. Germline V gene lookup returns CDR1 MNHEY and CDR2 SMNVEV (reference sequence). The V end lost 5 bases, the J end lost 6 bases, and 25 bases lay between the germline ends. The source of the sample is a study of cytomegalovirus exposure and HLA in healthy donors. Whole-study results and caveats: Being productive about 87% or about 30% of the time was typical of most TCR beta V segments in an earlier analysis. An analysis was carried out at a later point. It showed that HLA-associated TCR beta chains were more clonally expanded than equally common non-associated chains. Trimming of TCR beta V- and J-genes showed a link, identified in a later analysis, to a missense DCLRE1C variant.

The sequence was obtained from a woman aged 30 to 39 in good health and CMV-seropositive. The sequenced sample consisted of PBMCs. The chain has TRBV27 and TRBJ1-4, with D perhaps matching TRBD1 (5 bases). The CDR3 loop reads CASSLSGLQGRGYEKLFF. Written as DNA, the CDR3 is TGTGCCAGCAGTCTGTCGGGACTGCAAGGTCGGGGGTATGAAAAACTGTTTTTT.